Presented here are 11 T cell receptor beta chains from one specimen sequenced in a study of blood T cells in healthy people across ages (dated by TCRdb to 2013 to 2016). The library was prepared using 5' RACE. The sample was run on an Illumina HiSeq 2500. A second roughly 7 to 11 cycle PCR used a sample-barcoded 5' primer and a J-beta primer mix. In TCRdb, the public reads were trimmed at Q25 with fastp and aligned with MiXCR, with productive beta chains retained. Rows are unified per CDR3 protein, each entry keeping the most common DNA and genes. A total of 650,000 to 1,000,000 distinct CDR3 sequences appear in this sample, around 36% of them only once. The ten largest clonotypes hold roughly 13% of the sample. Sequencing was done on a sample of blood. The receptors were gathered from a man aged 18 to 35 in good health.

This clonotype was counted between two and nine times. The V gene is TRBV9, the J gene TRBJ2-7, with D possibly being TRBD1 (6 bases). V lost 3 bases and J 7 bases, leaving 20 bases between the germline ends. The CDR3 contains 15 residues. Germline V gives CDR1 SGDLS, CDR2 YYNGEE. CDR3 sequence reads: CASSEQQGSIREQYF. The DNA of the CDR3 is TGTGCCAGCAGCGAGCAACAGGGATCGATACGGGAGCAGTACTTC.

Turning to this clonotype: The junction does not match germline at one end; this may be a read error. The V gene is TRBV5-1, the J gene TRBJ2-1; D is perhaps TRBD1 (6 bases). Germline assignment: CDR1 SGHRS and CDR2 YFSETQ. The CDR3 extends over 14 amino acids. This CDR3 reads CAGSPHRDTGEQFF. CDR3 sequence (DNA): TGCGCCGGCAGCCCACACCGGGACACCGGTGAGCAGTTCTTC.

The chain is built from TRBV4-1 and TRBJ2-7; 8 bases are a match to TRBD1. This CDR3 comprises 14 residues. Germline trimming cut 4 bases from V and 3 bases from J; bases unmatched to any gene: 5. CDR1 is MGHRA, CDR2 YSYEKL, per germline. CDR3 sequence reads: CASSLRQGLYEQYF. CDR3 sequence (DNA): TGCGCCAGCAGCCTGAGACAGGGGCTCTACGAGCAGTACTTC.

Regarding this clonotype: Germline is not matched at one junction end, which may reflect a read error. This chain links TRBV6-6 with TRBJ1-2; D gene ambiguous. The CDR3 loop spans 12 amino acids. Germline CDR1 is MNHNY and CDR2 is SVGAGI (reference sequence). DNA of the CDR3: TGTACCAGCAGCCCGCCCGGGGAGGGCTACACCTTC. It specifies CTSSPPGEGYTF.

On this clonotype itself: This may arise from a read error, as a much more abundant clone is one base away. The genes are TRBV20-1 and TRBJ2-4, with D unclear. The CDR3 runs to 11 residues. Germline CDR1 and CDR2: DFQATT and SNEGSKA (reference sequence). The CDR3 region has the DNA TGCAGTGGCGGATTCAAAAACAGTCAGTACTTC. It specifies CSGGFKNSQYF.

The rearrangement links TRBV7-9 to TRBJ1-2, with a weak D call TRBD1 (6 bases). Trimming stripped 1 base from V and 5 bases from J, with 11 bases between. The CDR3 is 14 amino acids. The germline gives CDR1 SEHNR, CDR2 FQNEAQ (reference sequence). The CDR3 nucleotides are TGTGCCAGCAGCTTAGTAGGACAGACATATGGCTACACCTTC. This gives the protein CASSLVGQTYGYTF.

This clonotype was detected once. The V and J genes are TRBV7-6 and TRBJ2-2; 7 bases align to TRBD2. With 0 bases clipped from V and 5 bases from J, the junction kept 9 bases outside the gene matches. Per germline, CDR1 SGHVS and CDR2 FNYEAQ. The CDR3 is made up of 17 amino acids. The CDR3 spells CASSLAGLAATTGELFF. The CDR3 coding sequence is TGTGCCAGCAGCTTAGCTGGTCTAGCGGCTACTACCGGGGAGCTGTTTTTT.

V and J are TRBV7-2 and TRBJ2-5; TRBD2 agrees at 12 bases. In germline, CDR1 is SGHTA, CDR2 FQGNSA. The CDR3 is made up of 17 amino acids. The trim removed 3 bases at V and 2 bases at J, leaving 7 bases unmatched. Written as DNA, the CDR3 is TGTGCCAGCAGCTTGACTAGCGGGGGCCATTTTCAAGAGACCCAGTACTTC. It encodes CASSLTSGGHFQETQYF.

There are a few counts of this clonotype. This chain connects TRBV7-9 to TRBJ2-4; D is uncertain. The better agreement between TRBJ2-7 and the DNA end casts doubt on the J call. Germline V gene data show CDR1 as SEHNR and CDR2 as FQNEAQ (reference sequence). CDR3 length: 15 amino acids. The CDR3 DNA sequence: TGTGCCAGCAGCTTAGGCCGAATTACCAACTACGAGCAGTACTTC. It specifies CASSLGRITNYEQYF.

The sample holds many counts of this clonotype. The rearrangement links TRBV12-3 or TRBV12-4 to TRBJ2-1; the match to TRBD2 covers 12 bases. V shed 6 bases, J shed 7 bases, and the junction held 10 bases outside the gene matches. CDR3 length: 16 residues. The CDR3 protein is CASRPSSGGAGNEQFF. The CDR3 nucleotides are TGTGCCAGCAGACCCTCTAGCGGGGGGGCCGGGAATGAGCAGTTCTTC.

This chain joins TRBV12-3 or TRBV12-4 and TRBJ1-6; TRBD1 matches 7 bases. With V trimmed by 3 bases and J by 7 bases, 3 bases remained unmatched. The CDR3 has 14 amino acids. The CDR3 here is CASSFGTENSPLHF. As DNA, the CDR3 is TGTGCCAGCAGTTTCGGGACAGAAAATTCACCCCTCCACTTT.